Presented here are 15 T cell receptor beta chains from one specimen sequenced in a study of blood T cells in healthy people across ages. Primed by a sample-barcoded 5' primer and a J-beta primer mix, a second PCR proceeded for roughly 7 to 12 cycles. From the 5' RACE reads, TCRdb called clonotypes with MiXCR, one entry per CDR3 protein. The data hold hundreds of thousands of distinct CDR3 sequences, with approximately 50% observed a single time. Sequencing used blood. Receptors were obtained from a woman aged 60-75 years in good health.

This chain joins TRBV20-1 and TRBJ2-5, with D perhaps matching TRBD2 (5 bases). The DNA end is a closer match to TRBJ2-7, so the J assignment may be wrong. The CDR3 contains 14 residues. Per the germline V gene, CDR1 is DFQATT and CDR2 is SNEGSKA (reference sequence). The CDR3 DNA sequence: TGCAGTGCAAGACCTAGGACTGGAGAGTACGAGCAGTACTTC. This gives the protein CSARPRTGEYEQYF.

This rearrangement joins TRBV7-2 to TRBJ2-1; 10 bases match TRBD2. The CDR3 totals 15 residues. The germline V gene has CDR1 SGHTA and CDR2 FQGNSA. J was trimmed by 5 bases and V by 2 bases; bases with no gene match: 3. The CDR3 sequence is CASSLMLAGDNEQFF. CDR3 DNA sequence: TGTGCCAGCAGCTTAATGCTAGCGGGAGACAATGAGCAGTTCTTC.

As DNA, the CDR3 is TGTGCCAGCAGCTTACCAACAGAAGATACGCAGTATTTT. Amino acid sequence: CASSLPTEDTQYF. The chain links TRBV7-9 to TRBJ2-3; D ambiguous. V lost 2 bases, J lost 5 bases, and 8 bases lay in between. Germline-derived CDR1 and CDR2 are SEHNR and FQNEAQ (reference sequence). The length of the CDR3 is 13 residues.

There are many counts of this clonotype. The rearrangement uses TRBV18 and TRBJ2-5, with D unclear. CDR3 length equals 11 residues. V gave up 1 base and J gave up 5 bases, with 2 bases separating them. Germline CDR1 and CDR2: KGHSH and LQKENI. As DNA, the CDR3 is TGTGCCAGCTCACCACTTGAGACCCAGTACTTC. Protein product: CASSPLETQYF.

This rearrangement joins TRBV28 to TRBJ2-4, with unresolved D. V shed 3 bases and J shed 0 bases, with 9 bases lying between them. Germline values: CDR1 MDHEN, CDR2 SYDVKM. The CDR3 is 15 amino acids. CDR3 nucleotide sequence: TGTGCCAGCAGTTTTATCCAACTAGCCAAAAACATTCAGTACTTC. Encoded protein: CASSFIQLAKNIQYF.

This chain uses TRBV29-1 with TRBJ2-7; 13 bases map to TRBD2. From germline, CDR1 is SQVTM and CDR2 ANQGSEA. With V trimmed by 7 bases and J by 7 bases, 16 bases remained unmatched. The CDR3 has 16 amino acids. The CDR3 DNA follows: TGCAGCGCTGTCGACACCGGGACTAGCGGGATCAATGAGCAGTACTTC. Translating it yields CSAVDTGTSGINEQYF.

This clonotype was recorded a few times. This chain's CDR3 is CASSLSLAGDVDEQYF. The CDR3 DNA reads TGTGCCAGCAGCTTATCGCTCGCGGGAGACGTGGACGAGCAGTACTTC. The V gene is TRBV7-3, the J gene TRBJ2-7; 7 bases map to TRBD2. The CDR3 runs 16 residues. Germline V lookup: CDR1 SGHTA, CDR2 FQGTGA. With 2 bases clipped from V and 5 bases from J, the junction kept 12 bases outside the gene matches.

The chain is built from TRBV4-2 and TRBJ2-5, with 14 bases identical to TRBD2. With 4 bases clipped from V and 4 bases from J, the junction kept 8 bases outside the gene matches. Germline values: CDR1 LGHNA, CDR2 YNFKEQ. This CDR3 has 17 amino acids. CDR3 loop: CASSPGLAGEGGETQYF. The CDR3 coding sequence is TGTGCCAGCAGCCCGGGACTAGCGGGAGAGGGAGGAGAGACCCAGTACTTC.

V usage is TRBV20-1 and J usage is TRBJ1-1; D unresolved. Trimming took 3 bases from V and 7 from J, leaving 15 bases between them. The CDR3 is 13 residues long. Germline V lookup: CDR1 DFQATT, CDR2 SNEGSKA (reference sequence). As DNA, the CDR3 is TGCAGTGCTAGCCCCCAAGGACGCCGTGAAGCTTTCTTT. Translation: CSASPQGRREAFF.

J is TRBJ2-1 and V is TRBV15; a possible D gene is TRBD2 (5 bases). Looked up from germline, CDR1 is LNHNV and CDR2 is YYDKDF (reference sequence). The V gene lost 6 bases and the J gene lost 5 bases, with 14 bases spanning the gap. The CDR3 has 14 residues. CDR3 protein: CATSREGYNNEQFF. In DNA, the CDR3 is TGTGCCACCAGTCGGGAAGGATACAACAATGAGCAGTTCTTC.

The chain carries TRBV14 and TRBJ2-1, with a possible D match to TRBD2 (6 bases). The V gene's germline CDR1 is SGHDN and CDR2 FVKESK. This CDR3 spans 16 amino acids. The V end was cut by 1 base, the J end by 2 bases, with 12 bases between. The CDR3 bases are TGTGCCAGCAGCCAAGTTCTGGGAGGCACCTACAATGAGCAGTTCTTC. Its protein product is CASSQVLGGTYNEQFF.

The rearrangement uses TRBV4-3 and TRBJ2-3, with D perhaps matching TRBD2 (6 bases). V dropped 0 bases and J dropped 4 bases, with 23 bases sitting between them. Germline CDR1 and CDR2: LGHNA and YSLEER. CDR3 length equals 19 residues. CDR3 nucleotide sequence: TGCGCCAGCAGCCAAGAGAGATACTTGGGCGGGATGGGGGCAGATACGCAGTATTTT. Translating it yields CASSQERYLGGMGADTQYF.

This clonotype was observed a handful of times. J is TRBJ2-7 and V is TRBV4-3; 9 positions agree with TRBD2. V lost 2 bases, J lost 2 bases, and 10 bases stayed unmatched. CDR3 length equals 17 residues. Germline loops: CDR1 LGHNA, CDR2 YSLEER. In DNA form, the CDR3 reads TGCGCCAGCAGCCAATACTTGGCTAGCGGGGAGACCTACGAGCAGTACTTC. Its translation: CASSQYLASGETYEQYF.

In regard to this clonotype: This may arise from a read error, as a much more abundant clone is one base away. The gene calls are TRBV5-1 and TRBJ1-4; D call uncertain. Germline values: CDR1 SGHRS, CDR2 YFSETQ. This CDR3 has 13 residues. Deletions cut 3 bases from V and 5 bases from J, with 8 bases between. The CDR3 region is CASSCSRNEKLFF. CDR3 sequence (DNA): TGCGCCAGCAGCTGTTCGAGGAATGAAAAACTGTTTTTT.

This chain uses TRBV28 with TRBJ2-1; the D gene is possibly TRBD2 (6 bases). The CDR3 contains 13 residues. V was shortened by 5 bases and J by 13 bases, with 18 bases between the two germline ends. CDR1 MDHEN and CDR2 SYDVKM come from the germline V gene. CDR3 coding DNA: TGTGCCAGCAGTGACCCGGGACTCCTTAACCAGTTCTTC. This translates into CASSDPGLLNQFF.